This T cell receptor (beta chain) was sequenced for a study of cytomegalovirus exposure and HLA in healthy donors (dated by TCRdb to about 2017). A note on the overall study: In an earlier analysis of 587 of the donors, 276 Gb of sequence data and some 120 million unique TCR beta sequences from some 170 million T cells were reported. A later analysis re-examined previously published TCR beta repertoires from hundreds of donors and added high-resolution HLA genotyping to investigate patterns of TCR occurrence. Roughly 300 gigabases of sequencing data and tens of millions of unique TCR sequences were included in an early release covering 550 to 650 HLA-typed donors. Typing coverage differed by locus: A, B, C, DRB1 and DQB1 were typed in roughly 629-630 donors, DQA1 in 522, DPA1 in approximately 600, and DPB1 in 472. Rather than using new phenotypic data, the later analysis identified candidate immune exposures from TCR beta sequences and from how often those sequences occurred across donors. The study was designed to test whether signatures of past pathogen exposure could be identified by cataloging public T cell receptors. A separate validation cohort of roughly 130 different subjects was used in addition to the approximately 610-subject first cohort. Both class I and class II loci were covered by HLA typing, at four-digit resolution. Four or five DR-DQ haplotypes were handled as single units for association and clustering because linkage in the cohort was strong. Using immunosequencing, the study profiled T cell repertoires from around 670 subjects and related those repertoires to cytomegalovirus serostatus. The genetic ancestry cluster associated with self-reported Caucasian donors included around four fifths of the 300 to 400 genotyped donors. Every discovery cohort repertoire had been produced on one sequencing platform. To decide whether each TCR beta V gene segment behaved as functional or pseudogenic, an earlier analysis of some 570 of the donors relied on high-throughput TCR beta sequencing. Among under 450 genotyped donors of the cohort, an average of about 240,000 unique TCR beta nucleotide sequences were sequenced per donor, roughly a sixth of them non-productive. To predict cytomegalovirus infection status, the study brought together high-throughput TCR immunosequencing, statistical association of individual TCRs with disease status, and machine learning. A later genetic analysis used genome-wide SNP genotypes for 398 of the 666 donors, treating that subset as a discovery cohort. Donor age, sex, ethnicity and CMV serostatus were compiled together with the repertoire data. On the study overall, not on this receptor specifically: A group of highly shared sequence variants was considered likely to be a technical artifact of the sequencing pipeline. Linkage disequilibrium might explain the correlated functional status among segregating V segments, but an unknown experimental factor could not be excluded. The 87-base-pair reads could not distinguish some IMGT-functional V segments, including TRBV6-2 and TRBV6-3, so those segments were excluded. The earlier analysis of 587 of the donors excluded approximately 15 rarely observed V segments, including chromosome 9 orphons, because counts were too low. The classifier was reported to diagnose cytomegalovirus status with high specificity and sensitivity in both the original and validation cohorts. CMV serostatus was the only immune exposure information available for the cohort. In a later analysis, HLA-associated TCR beta chains were found to be more clonally expanded and to have lower generation probabilities than equally common non-associated chains. In a later analysis, the rate of TCR association differed among HLA loci, with DRB1 alleles having the most associated TCRs and HLA-C alleles having the fewest. Most TCR sequences were seen in very few donors, while some public TCRs were found in many individuals. In a later analysis, most CMV-associated TCR beta chains were found to appear HLA-restricted, with HLA associations seemingly driven largely by CMV exposure. A further reported finding was that TCR beta sequences accurately predicted the HLA-A and HLA-B alleles for most subjects in the first cohort. In a later analysis, several top co-occurrence clusters were reported to appear linked to parvovirus B19, influenza, CMV and Epstein-Barr virus. In a later analysis, 16,951 TCR beta sequences were associated with specific HLA alleles at a false discovery rate of 0.05. Because HLA typing was missing for some donors at each locus, association tests included only the typed subset. According to the authors, the approach could potentially be generalized to other disease states and immunological phenotypes. A later genetic analysis reported fewer N-insertions in productive TCRs among donors in an Asian-associated ancestry cluster than the approximately 670-donor mean. In vitro tests confirmed that three of the cytomegalovirus-associated TCR beta chains recognize cytomegalovirus antigens. The study gave a list of 150 to 200 TCR beta chains associated with cytomegalovirus. When HLA alleles, especially DR and DQ, strongly co-occurred, attributing TCR associations to individual alleles was difficult. The cohort was sequenced for TCR beta chains only, and without alpha or paired-chain data the features that could be detected were limited. Roughly uniform sequencing depth across donors was assumed in presence/absence analyses, although this assumption may not hold. In an earlier analysis of several hundred of the donors, most TCR beta V segments were observed in productive rearrangements about 90% or about 30% of the time, broadly matching IMGT annotations. V-gene and J-gene trimming of TCR beta chains was associated with a missense DCLRE1C variant in a later genetic analysis, and the association was replicated in an independent cohort.

In total, roughly 670 healthy bone marrow donors made up the cohort. Cohort members were all nominally healthy when sampled, although unrecorded immune exposures were likely present. The donor was CMV seropositive and belonged to the group of 250 to 350 seropositive cohort members. A peripheral blood sample was collected from each donor, and TCR beta sequencing was performed on peripheral blood mononuclear cells. Genomic DNA extraction from the blood cell samples was performed with the Qiagen DNeasy Blood Extraction Kit. The germline V gene encodes CDR1 SQVTM and CDR2 ANQGSEA. The CDR3 spans 13 residues, from the cysteine through the phenylalanine. The only DNA kept is the CDR3, 39 bases in frame from the first base. Relative to germline, V is missing 6 bases and J is missing 4 bases, with 4 bases of the junction outside any gene match. As regards this clone: Its antigen specificity is not known. No clone much larger than this one lies a single base away; base qualities are absent.

The library was built by means of the immunoSEQ multiplex PCR assay. For the multiplex PCR, a mixture combining 60 forward primers for TCR Vbeta segments and 13 reverse primers for TCR Jbeta segments was used. The CDR3 region of rearranged TCR beta genes was amplified from genomic DNA with a multiplex PCR assay. Amplified TCR beta libraries were sequenced as 87-base-pair reads on the Illumina HiSeq System. Under the source paper's analysis protocol: A later analysis counted tens of millions of unique TCR beta chains across the 690 or so repertoires, and 9.5 million to 11 million of these chains were shared by at least two donors. A nearest-neighbor algorithm error-corrected the raw reads and collapsed the reads into unique sequences, merging closely related sequences to remove PCR and sequencing errors. CDR3 sequences were aligned to IMGT reference sequences to assign V, D and J gene segments. For a sequence to be retained, a match of at least six nucleotides was required to both a V gene segment and a J gene segment. Rearrangements were called productive when the CDR3 lacked stop codons and stayed in frame with V and J; all others were non-productive. Following IMGT convention, CDR3 was defined as the stretch from the second conserved V-encoded cysteine to the conserved J-encoded phenylalanine. The earlier analysis of more than 450 of the donors excluded sequences that lacked an unambiguous match to a single V gene segment. In an earlier analysis of 587 of the donors, V segments were called functional above 56.7% productive rearrangements and were called segregating when the between-donor standard deviation exceeded 5%. To diagnose cytomegalovirus status from the catalog of TCR beta chain sequences, a statistical classification framework was built. A later analysis assigned V and J genes by comparing TCR nucleotide sequences with IMGT/GENE-DB human TR gene sequences. Using the TCRdist pipeline, a later analysis assigned CDR3 sequences along with most-parsimonious VDJ recombination scenarios. In a later analysis, each TCR beta chain was defined by its CDR3 amino acid sequence together with its V-gene family, and reads without a unique V-gene family were excluded. To address suspected cross-contamination and a sequencing artifact, a later analysis removed a few hundred highly shared, low-generation-probability nucleotide sequences. A later analysis calculated a clonal expansion index for each public chain from normalized within-repertoire ranks of inferred template counts. Generation probabilities in a later analysis came from a VDJ recombination model fitted to out-of-frame rearrangements, and those results were checked against IGoR. Hypergeometric tests were used in a later analysis to score TCR-TCR, TCR-HLA and TCR-CMV co-occurrence, with a repertoire-size bias correction applied to the TCR pairs. A later analysis estimated false discovery rates by permuting HLA or CMV assignments 20 times. In a later analysis, co-occurring TCRs were grouped using DBSCAN, and TCRdist sequence similarity was added for clustering within HLA-allele-positive subsets. Co-occurrence clustering excluded repertoires with fewer than 30,000 or more than 120,000 public chains, plus five with anomalous nucleotide sharing. What TCRdb holds here is the immuneACCESS table cut down to in-frame rearrangements. Part of the clones is not present; checked against another copy, under half of the missing clones reflect an unresolved V gene, and the others are unexplained. Clone size and V and J calls were adopted from that table, with D and trimming inferred from the DNA. The table for this sample lists just over 200,000 clones; approximately 70% of them were counted only once. The ten top clones hold approximately 2.5% of the sample.

Sequencing was carried out using PBMCs. Recombination linked TRBV29-1 to TRBJ2-1; 9 central bases correspond to TRBD1. The TCR was taken from a man aged 35 to 55 in good health and CMV-seropositive. CDR3 protein: CSVDRGGYNEQFF. The bases read TGCAGCGTGGACAGGGGAGGGTACAATGAGCAGTTCTTC.